This T cell receptor beta chain was sequenced for a study of blood T cell repertoires in COVID-19 (dated by TCRdb to the early 2020s). In terms of the full investigation: Samples from collaborators originated in the United States, Italy and Spain and spanned both the acute and convalescent phases of COVID-19. The repertoires were made available in a free public database intended to serve as a resource for research on the immune response to SARS-CoV-2. The material from the prospective study consisted of cDNA or gDNA derived from T cells, B-cell-depleted T cells, or PBMCs. Sample metadata almost always included a de-identified subject ID, COVID-19 status, age in years and sex. HLA class I and class II types, where available, came from metadata supplied by the sample provider rather than from assay-based typing. The samples were drawn from two sources: the first 160 participants of the ongoing ImmuneRACE study, and fewer than 1,500 subjects contributed by 6 global collaborators. Subjects who had been exposed to COVID-19, were actively infected with it, or had recovered from it provided the deeply sampled blood TCRbeta repertoires that made up the dataset. The research as a whole found: The quantity of clinical and demographic metadata differed by source and by participant and was supplied without curation.

TCRbeta CDR3 regions were amplified from genomic DNA using the immunoSEQ Assay, a bias-controlled multiplex PCR. In the paper's pipeline: The number of nucleated cells in each sample was estimated by amplification of reference gene primers within the assay. Sequence reads were collapsed and filtered to measure the absolute abundance of every unique TCRbeta CDR3 rearrangement. For each sample, productive Simpson clonality was calculated as the square root of Simpson's diversity index across productive rearrangements. TCRdb's version of the immuneACCESS table is confined to in-frame rearrangements and falls short of the full clone set. An unresolved V gene accounts for under half of the shortfall where checked; the remainder is of unknown origin. Clone size and V and J calls were adopted from that table, with D and trimming inferred from the DNA. The sample includes some 67,000 clones, with just under 80% observed a single time. The ten largest clones capture 6.3% of the sample.

The collaborating institutions used their own protocols to collect whole blood in K2EDTA tubes. For TCRbeta analysis, collaborator samples were shipped as frozen whole blood, as isolated PBMCs, or as DNA extracted from either sample type. CDR1 and CDR2, per the germline V gene, are SGDLS and YYNGEE. V lost 2 bases and J lost 4 bases; the stretch between them is 12 bases long. The CDR3 numbers 15 residues from cysteine through phenylalanine. Here the CDR3 DNA is all that survives: 45 bases in frame from base 1. In the case of this clone: Its antigen is currently not known. No base-level quality is on record; no much larger clone is a single base apart.

The sequenced sample consisted of peripheral blood. Recombination joined TRBV9 with TRBJ1-4; a tentative D match to TRBD1 spans 5 bases. The sequence was collected from a woman aged 55-70 years with acute or convalescent COVID-19. The CDR3 region: CASSVGTGYNEKLFF. The DNA is as follows: TGTGCCAGCAGCGTTGGGACTGGTTATAATGAAAAACTGTTTTTT.